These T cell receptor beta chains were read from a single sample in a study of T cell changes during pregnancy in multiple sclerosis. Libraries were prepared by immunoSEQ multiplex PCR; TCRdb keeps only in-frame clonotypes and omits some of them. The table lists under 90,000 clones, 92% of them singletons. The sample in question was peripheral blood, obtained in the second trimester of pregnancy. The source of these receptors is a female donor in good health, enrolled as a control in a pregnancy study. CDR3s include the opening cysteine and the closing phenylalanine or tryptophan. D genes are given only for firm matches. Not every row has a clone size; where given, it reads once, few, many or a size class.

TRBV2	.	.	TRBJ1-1	CASGGEDTEAFF	TGTGCCAGCGGGGGGGAGGACACTGAAGCTTTCTTT
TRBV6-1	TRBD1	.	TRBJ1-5	CASMDRAGSQPQHF	TGTGCCAGCATGGACAGGGCCGGGAGTCAGCCCCAGCATTTT
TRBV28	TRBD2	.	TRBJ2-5	CASSLQAGGFETQYF	TGTGCCAGCAGTTTGCAAGCGGGAGGTTTTGAGACCCAGTACTTC
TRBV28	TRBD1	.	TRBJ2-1	CASSSGTGDYNEQFF	TGTGCCAGCAGTTCCGGGACAGGGGACTACAATGAGCAGTTCTTC
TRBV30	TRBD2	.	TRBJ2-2	CAWSREGPGELFF	TGTGCCTGGAGCCGGGAGGGGCCCGGGGAGCTGTTTTTT
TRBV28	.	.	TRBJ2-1	CASTLGAPGAEQFF	TGTGCCAGCACCTTAGGAGCTCCTGGGGCTGAGCAGTTCTTC
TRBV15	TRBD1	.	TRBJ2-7	CATSRDRYSYEQYF	TGTGCCACCAGCAGGGACAGGTACTCCTACGAGCAGTACTTC
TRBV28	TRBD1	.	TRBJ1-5	CATRQGAGQPQHF	TGTGCCACCCGGCAGGGGGCAGGGCAGCCCCAGCATTTT
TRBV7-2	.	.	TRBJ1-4	CASSPAGLYEKLFF	TGTGCCAGCAGCCCCGCAGGGTTATATGAAAAACTGTTTTTT
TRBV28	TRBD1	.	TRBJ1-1	CASSLTVRGSGAFF	TGTGCCAGCAGTTTAACGGTCAGGGGGTCTGGAGCTTTCTTT
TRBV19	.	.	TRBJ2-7	CATQTPGLEQYF	TGTGCCACACAAACCCCGGGTCTCGAGCAGTACTTC
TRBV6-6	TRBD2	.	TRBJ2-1	CASKGLAAGHEQFF	TGTGCCAGCAAGGGACTAGCGGCGGGGCATGAGCAGTTCTTC
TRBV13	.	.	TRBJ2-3	CASSLGLGLTDTQYF	TGTGCCAGCAGCCTGGGACTGGGATTGACAGATACGCAGTATTTT
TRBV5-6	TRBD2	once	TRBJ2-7	CASSRGLAGLSYEQYF	TGTGCCAGCAGCAGGGGACTAGCGGGCCTCTCCTACGAGCAGTACTTC
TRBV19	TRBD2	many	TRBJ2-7	CASSQTSGAYEQYF	TGTGCCAGTAGCCAGACTAGCGGGGCCTACGAGCAGTACTTC
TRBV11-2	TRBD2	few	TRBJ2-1	CASSLRLVAGGDEQFF	TGTGCCAGCAGCTTACGCCTAGTAGCGGGAGGGGATGAGCAGTTCTTC
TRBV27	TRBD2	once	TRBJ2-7	CASSLSDPGTSGEGGYEQYF	TGTGCCAGCAGTTTATCGGATCCTGGGACTAGCGGGGAGGGGGGCTACGAGCAGTACTTC
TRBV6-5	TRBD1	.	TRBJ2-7	CASSRTYRGGEQYF	TGTGCCAGCAGCCGAACCTACAGGGGCGGCGAGCAGTACTTC
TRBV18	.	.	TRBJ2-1	CASSSQGKGYNEQFF	TGTGCCAGCTCAAGCCAGGGAAAGGGATACAATGAGCAGTTCTTC
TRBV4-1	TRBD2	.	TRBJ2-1	CASSQAGGPYNEQFF	TGCGCCAGCAGCCAAGCGGGAGGCCCCTACAATGAGCAGTTCTTC
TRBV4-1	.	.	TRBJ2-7	CASSQAPSEVFYEQYF	TGCGCCAGCAGCCAAGCTCCCTCGGAGGTGTTCTACGAGCAGTACTTC
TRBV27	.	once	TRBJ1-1	CASSLSTVNTEAFF	TGTGCCAGCAGTTTATCCACAGTGAACACTGAAGCTTTCTTT
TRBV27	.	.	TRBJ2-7	CASSSSYEQYF	TGTGCCAGCAGTTCTTCCTACGAGCAGTACTTC
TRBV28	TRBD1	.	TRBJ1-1	CASSLWTGENTEAFF	TGTGCCAGCAGTCTATGGACAGGGGAGAACACTGAAGCTTTCTTT
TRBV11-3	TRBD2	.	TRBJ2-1	CASSLGLAGNEQFF	TGTGCCAGCAGCTTAGGGCTAGCGGGAAACGAGCAGTTCTTC
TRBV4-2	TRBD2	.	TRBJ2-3	CASSLRRGGVADTQYF	TGTGCCAGCAGCCTAAGACGGGGGGGAGTAGCAGATACGCAGTATTTT
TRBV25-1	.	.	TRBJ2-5	CASSQAYQETQYF	TGTGCCAGCTCGCAAGCGTACCAAGAGACCCAGTACTTC
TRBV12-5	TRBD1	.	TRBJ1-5	CASGHRDRGDQPQHF	TGTGCTAGTGGTCACCGGGACAGGGGGGATCAGCCCCAGCATTTT
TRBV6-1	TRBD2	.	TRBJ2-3	CASSVTSGGTDTQYF	TGTGCCAGCAGTGTCACTAGCGGGGGGACAGATACGCAGTATTTT
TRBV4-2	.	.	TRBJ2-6	CASSQVVGGATSTGANVLTF	TGTGCCAGCAGCCAAGTTGTGGGCGGGGCCACTTCAACTGGGGCCAACGTCCTGACTTTC
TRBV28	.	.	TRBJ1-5	CASSFSSMREPQHF	TGTGCCAGCAGTTTTAGTTCAATGAGGGAGCCCCAGCATTTT
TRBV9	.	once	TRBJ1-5	CASSVDPGQPQHF	TGTGCCAGCAGCGTAGATCCAGGGCAGCCCCAGCATTTT
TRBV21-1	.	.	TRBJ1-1	CASSPSPGDGKTEAFF	TGTGCCAGCAGCCCCTCTCCGGGGGACGGGAAGACTGAAGCTTTCTTT
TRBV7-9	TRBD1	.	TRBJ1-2	CASSLVGNRGQTGGYTF	TGTGCCAGCAGCTTAGTCGGGAACAGGGGGCAAACTGGTGGCTACACCTTC